This T cell receptor beta chain stems from a study of T cell responses to AZD1222 COVID-19 vaccine. Sequenced by immunoSEQ multiplex PCR; TCRdb stores in-frame clones only, minus some. This table holds roughly 97,000 clones, 75% to 90% found once. The study's findings and limits: Repertoires were obtained solely post-peak T cell response.

A note on this clone: What it recognizes is unknown.

This CDR3 is built from 14 residues. Germline V CDR1 and CDR2: KGHDR, SFDVKD. The V and J ends lost 3 bases and 5 bases respectively, with 12 bases between them. The V call is TRBV24-1, the J call TRBJ2-5; tentative D call: TRBD1 (6 bases). The receptor was isolated from an adult in good health. The sample consisted of peripheral blood, taken on day 0 of AZD1222 vaccination. The CDR3 region has the DNA TGTGCCACCAGTGATACGGGTCAGGGGGAGACCCAGTACTTC. It codes for CATSDTGQGETQYF.